This is a list of T cell receptor beta chains from one sample in a study of blood T cells in healthy people across ages. One entry per CDR3 protein results from TCRdb running MiXCR on the 5' RACE reads. The repertoire includes 710,000 or so distinct CDR3 sequences, about a fifth of them detected once, and 22% sits in the top ten. Sequencing was carried out using blood. The receptor source for this set is a man in his 70s in good health. Both conserved end residues are part of each CDR3. Fields, in order: V gene, J gene, D gene, CDR3 protein. A D gene is named only where the DNA matches it firmly.

TRBV7-8,TRBJ1-5,-,CASSLAGQRYNQPQHF
TRBV12-3/TRBV12-4,TRBJ1-2,-,CASRPGAESNYGYTF
TRBV7-8,TRBJ1-4,-,CASSLDGLGEKLFF
TRBV20-1,TRBJ1-1,-,CSASQPTGRNTEAFF
TRBV20-1,TRBJ2-3,TRBD2,CSAGGGGTSTDTQYF
TRBV9,TRBJ2-2,TRBD2,CASSSGTSRAGELFF
TRBV29-1,TRBJ1-1,-,CSVEGIRRNTEAFF
TRBV7-2,TRBJ2-1,TRBD2,CASSLGGRVDNEQFF
TRBV4-1,TRBJ1-1,-,CASSQGELNTEAFF
TRBV20-1,TRBJ2-3,TRBD2,CSAVTSGSLLDTQYF
TRBV10-3,TRBJ2-5,-,CAIGARETQYF
TRBV14,TRBJ1-1,-,CASSLQRRQGDTEAFF
TRBV5-1,TRBJ2-2,TRBD1,CASSLTGGTGELFF
TRBV9,TRBJ2-2,TRBD2,CASSVALSGRGTGELFF
TRBV5-1,TRBJ2-1,-,CASSWVSDPGYNEQFF
TRBV20-1,TRBJ2-3,-,CSAPPWSSTDTQYF
TRBV6-6,TRBJ2-7,-,CASSYSGVAYEQYF
TRBV11-2,TRBJ2-1,-,CASSWFRSSYNEQFF
TRBV20-1,TRBJ2-7,TRBD1,CSARDSKGQSYEQYF
TRBV12-3/TRBV12-4,TRBJ2-1,-,CASSLGDPSYNEQFF
TRBV28,TRBJ1-2,-,CASNSPRGYGYTF
TRBV6-1,TRBJ1-5,TRBD1,CASSVQGGYSNQPQHF
TRBV28,TRBJ1-4,-,CASRGDLNEKLFF
TRBV7-2,TRBJ2-3,-,CASSLEVGRTQYF
TRBV6-6,TRBJ1-6,-,CASRENNSPLHF
TRBV9,TRBJ1-2,-,CASSLYVRQNYGYTF
TRBV9,TRBJ1-2,-,CASSVARADYGYTF
TRBV18,TRBJ1-2,-,CASSPQGGEGYTF
TRBV5-8,TRBJ2-1,-,CASSLSPQSYNEQFF
TRBV7-9,TRBJ2-3,-,CASTDREGSGTLKQYF
TRBV5-1,TRBJ2-3,TRBD1,CASVQDRSTDTQYF
TRBV20-1,TRBJ1-2,TRBD1,CSAHAGGTGGWRDYGYTF
TRBV20-1,TRBJ1-5,-,CSARKGQSDQPQHF
TRBV19,TRBJ1-1,-,CASSISGVAGEAFF
TRBV7-2,TRBJ2-7,-,CASSLVSRSSYEQYF
TRBV11-3,-,-,CASSFLTGYNEQFF
TRBV5-1,TRBJ2-1,TRBD2,CASAPSGGLYNEQFF
TRBV15,TRBJ2-5,-,CATSTGLETQYF
TRBV20-1,TRBJ2-5,TRBD2,CSARSFPPAGLETQYF
TRBV3-1,TRBJ2-1,-,CASSQLMAGSSYNEQFF
TRBV20-1,TRBJ1-2,-,CSASRGLANYGYTF
TRBV6-1,TRBJ1-1,-,CASSEVRFTEAFF
TRBV29-1,TRBJ1-1,TRBD1,CSVQGATEAFF
TRBV20-1,TRBJ1-3,-,CSARKDRANTIYF
TRBV7-8,TRBJ1-5,TRBD1,CASSRSGQGKNQPQHF
TRBV11-2,TRBJ1-4,-,CASSWGRNEKLFF
TRBV27,TRBJ2-2,TRBD1,CASRGTGAANTGELFF